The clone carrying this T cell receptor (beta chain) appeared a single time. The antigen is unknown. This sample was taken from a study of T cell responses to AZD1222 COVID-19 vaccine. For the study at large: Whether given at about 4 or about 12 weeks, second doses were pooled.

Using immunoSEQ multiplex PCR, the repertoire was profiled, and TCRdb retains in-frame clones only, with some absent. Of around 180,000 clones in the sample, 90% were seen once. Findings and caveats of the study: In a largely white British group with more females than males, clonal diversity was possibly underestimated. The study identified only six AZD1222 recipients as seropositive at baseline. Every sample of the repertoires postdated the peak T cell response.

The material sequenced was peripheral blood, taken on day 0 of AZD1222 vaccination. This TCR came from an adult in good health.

As DNA, the CDR3 is TGTGCCAGCAGCTTATCCCCGGGCCCAGGTCCCCAGCATTTT. This encodes CASSLSPGPGPQHF. The chain links TRBV7-2 to TRBJ1-5; D unclear. The CDR3 covers 14 residues. CDR1 and CDR2 (germline): SGHTA, FQGNSA. V dropped 2 bases and J dropped 10 bases, with 15 bases sitting between them. The entire variable domain, with the rest obtained from reference TRBV7-2 and TRBJ1-5, is as follows: GAGVSQSPSNKVTEKGKDVELRCDPISGHTALYWYRQSLGQGLEFLIYFQGNSAPDKSGLPSDRFSAERTGGSVSTLTIQRTQQEDSAVYLCASSLSPGPGPQHFGDGTRLSIL.